This passage covers 28 T cell receptor beta chains from one sample sequenced in a study of shared clonotypes between healthy human individuals. TCRdb's copy holds only in-frame clones and misses some; the assay was immunoSEQ multiplex PCR. The sample lists 1 million to 1.2 million clones, approximately 80% occurring once. The sample taken for sequencing was memory CD4+ T cells from PBMCs. The subset was: CD45RA-negative fraction. Receptors were obtained from a man aged 18 to 35 in good health. Some clones in this sample may be carry-over from other donors' samples.

V gene TRBV4-2 combines with J gene TRBJ2-6, with no clear D. V lost 1 base, J lost 4 bases, and 11 bases lay in between. Germline loops: CDR1 LGHNA, CDR2 YNFKEQ. The length of the CDR3 is 16 residues. CDR3 nucleotides: TGTGCCAGCAGCCAAGTAGCCGGAAGGGGGGCCAACGTCCTGACTTTC. Its translation is CASSQVAGRGANVLTF.

Here the CDR3 DNA reads TGTGCTACAAGCTCCGGCACAGATACGCAGTATTTT. Amino acid sequence: CATSSGTDTQYF. This rearrangement joins TRBV12-5 to TRBJ2-3; D not certain. V was cut by 10 bases and J by 1 base, with 9 bases left in between. This CDR3 spans 12 amino acids. From germline, CDR1 is LGHNT and CDR2 FRNRAP.

The V gene is TRBV11-3, the J gene TRBJ1-1; D is uncertain. Trimming cost V 6 bases and J 1 base, with 9 bases left between them. CDR1 is SGHNT, CDR2 YENEEA, per germline. The CDR3 extends over 13 amino acids. The CDR3 bases are TGTGCCAGCAGTTACGTGGGGAACACTGAAGCTTTCTTT. As protein: CASSYVGNTEAFF.

The CDR3 region has the DNA TGTGCCAGCGGGACGCGGAGGTCCGGGGCCAACGTCCTGACTTTC. Translating it yields CASGTRRSGANVLTF. The chain carries TRBV28 and TRBJ2-6; the D gene could be TRBD1 or TRBD2 (5 bases each). Germline CDR1 and CDR2: MDHEN and SYDVKM. The CDR3 spans 15 residues. With 8 bases removed from V and 4 bases from J, the gap between germline ends came to 15 bases.

This chain uses TRBV2 with TRBJ1-5; 8 bases map to TRBD1. Germline values: CDR1 SNHLY, CDR2 FYNNEI. The CDR3 contains 15 residues. The trim removed 7 bases at V and 0 bases at J, leaving 5 bases unmatched. The CDR3: CASNTGGNSNQPQHF. CDR3 bases: TGTGCCAGCAATACAGGGGGGAATAGCAATCAGCCCCAGCATTTT.

The chain has TRBV10-3 and TRBJ1-2; D is possibly TRBD1 (5 bases). The germline V gene encodes CDR1 ENHRY and CDR2 SYGVKD. Trimming took 10 bases from V and 8 from J, leaving 23 bases between them. The CDR3 spans 14 residues. Here the CDR3 DNA reads TGTGCCACCGCTCAACAGGCCCAGGGATCGGGCTACACCTTC. Its translation is CATAQQAQGSGYTF.

This chain connects TRBV4-3 to TRBJ2-1, with 12 bases identical to TRBD2. V was clipped by 3 bases and J by 9 bases; unmatched bases: 3. The length of the CDR3 is 14 residues. Germline V gene sequence: CDR1 LGHNA, CDR2 YSLEER. CDR3 residues: CASSQASGRAEQFF. In DNA form, the CDR3 reads TGCGCCAGCAGCCAGGCTAGCGGGAGGGCTGAGCAGTTCTTC.

This chain links TRBV5-1 with TRBJ2-7; 7 nucleotides agree with TRBD1. Germline-derived CDR1 and CDR2 are SGHRS and YFSETQ. The CDR3 loop spans 15 amino acids. The V and J ends lost 4 bases and 2 bases, in that order; junction bases with no gene match: 9. Here the CDR3 DNA reads TGCGCCAGCAGCCACGGGACAGCCATGGCCTACGAGCAGTACTTC. Translating gives CASSHGTAMAYEQYF.

The rearrangement links TRBV2 to TRBJ1-1; TRBD1 is a possible D gene (5 bases). Per germline, CDR1 SNHLY and CDR2 FYNNEI. V gave up 7 bases and J gave up 2 bases, with 17 bases separating them. The CDR3 is 15 amino acids. This CDR3 is CASMHRSHLNTEAFF. The CDR3 DNA reads as TGTGCCAGCATGCACAGGTCCCACCTAAACACTGAAGCTTTCTTT.

The CDR3 here is CASSFTEENGYTF. The CDR3 nucleotides read TGCGCCAGCAGCTTTACAGAGGAGAATGGCTACACCTTC. The chain carries TRBV5-1 and TRBJ1-2; D call uncertain. This CDR3 comprises 13 residues. The V gene lost 2 bases and the J gene lost 6 bases, with 11 bases spanning the gap. Germline V gene data show CDR1 as SGHRS and CDR2 as YFSETQ.

The chain has TRBV7-8 and TRBJ2-3; no clear D. Trimming left V 5 bases short and J 2 bases short, with 17 bases between. Looked up from germline, CDR1 is SGHVS and CDR2 is FQNEAQ. CDR3 length: 16 residues. The CDR3 reads CASSPQGYGNTDTQYF. The CDR3 nucleotides read TGTGCCAGCAGCCCACAAGGTTATGGGAACACAGATACGCAGTATTTT.

The CDR3 DNA reads TGTGCCAGCAGCTCGAGGACAGGGGGCGCCGGGACTGAAGCTTTCTTT. It yields the protein CASSSRTGGAGTEAFF. The chain has TRBV5-4 and TRBJ1-1; TRBD1 matches at 11 bases. There are 16 residues in the CDR3. CDR1 and CDR2 (germline): SGHNT, YYREEE (reference sequence). J was trimmed by 5 bases and V by 3 bases; bases with no gene match: 9. Full variable domain (missing parts from reference TRBV5-4 and TRBJ1-1): ETGVTQSPTHLIKTRGQQVTLRCSSQSGHNTVSWYQQALGQGPQFIFQYYREEENGRGNFPPRFSGLQFPNYSSELNVNALELDDSALYLCASSSRTGGAGTEAFFGQGTRLTVV.

This clone was seen only a few times. CDR3: CSAGQAGQPQHF. In nucleotides, the CDR3 is TGCAGCGCGGGACAGGCGGGACAGCCCCAGCATTTT. The V and J genes are TRBV29-1 and TRBJ1-5; the match to TRBD1 covers 8 bases. CDR3 length equals 12 residues. Germline V gene data show CDR1 as SQVTM and CDR2 as ANQGSEA. V dropped 7 bases and J dropped 7; count of bases not matched to a gene: 6.

This rearrangement joins TRBV5-1 to TRBJ1-2, with TRBD1 matching over 10 bases. Germline values: CDR1 SGHRS, CDR2 YFSETQ. The CDR3 runs to 17 residues. Trimming cost V 0 bases and J 1 base; bases outside gene matches: 6. The CDR3 DNA is TGCGCCAGCAGCTTGGCCGGGACAGGGGATCTTAACTATGGCTACACCTTC. This sequence encodes CASSLAGTGDLNYGYTF.

The sample holds a few counts of this clone. The V call is TRBV11-3, the J call TRBJ2-4; 7 bases map to TRBD2. Germline trimming cut 4 bases from V and 8 bases from J; bases unmatched to any gene: 5. Germline V gene sequence: CDR1 SGHNT, CDR2 YENEEA. CDR3 length: 13 amino acids. CDR3 in amino acids: CASSSGSGDIQYF. CDR3 DNA sequence: TGTGCCAGCAGCTCCGGGAGCGGGGACATTCAGTACTTC.

This clone showed up just a few times. The same CDR3 also results from other DNA sequences found in this sample. This chain uses TRBV28 with TRBJ1-5, with TRBD1 matching over 9 bases. The CDR3 sequence is 15 residues long. Losses at the gene ends were 6 bases for V and 4 bases for J; bases not matched to a gene: 7. Germline loops: CDR1 MDHEN, CDR2 SYDVKM. The chain's CDR3 is CASSSGQGGNQPQHF. DNA for the CDR3: TGTGCCAGCAGCTCGGGACAGGGAGGAAATCAGCCCCAGCATTTT.

The chain couples TRBV7-6 to TRBJ2-6; the D is unclear. Trimming took off 7 bases at V and 4 bases at J, with 11 bases between the two ends. The CDR3 spans 14 residues. Looked up from germline, CDR1 is SGHVS and CDR2 is FNYEAQ. CDR3 loop: CASTGPTGANVLTF. The CDR3 DNA is TGTGCCAGCACCGGACCTACCGGGGCCAACGTCCTGACTTTC.

This CDR3 reads CASRRTSRGNEQFF. CDR3 coding DNA: TGTGCCAGCCGCCGGACTAGCAGAGGCAATGAGCAGTTCTTC. V and J are TRBV5-6 and TRBJ2-1; 8 bases are a match to TRBD2. Germline CDR1 SGHDT, CDR2 YYEEEE. The trim removed 7 bases at V and 6 bases at J, leaving 9 bases unmatched. This CDR3 spans 14 amino acids. The full variable domain, in which reference TRBV5-6 and TRBJ2-1 provide the parts outside the CDR3, is DAGVTQSPTHLIKTRGQQVTLRCSPKSGHDTVSWYQQALGQGPQFIFQYYEEEERQRGNFPDRFSGHQFPNYSSELNVNALLLGDSALYLCASRRTSRGNEQFFGPGTRLTVL.

About this clone itself: The same CDR3 arises from other DNA sequences in this sample as well. J is TRBJ2-3 and V is TRBV7-3, with D hard to call. This CDR3 region has 13 residues. Trimming cost V 4 bases and J 4 bases, with 9 bases left between them. Germline assignment: CDR1 SGHTA and CDR2 FQGTGA. The CDR3 is CASSSNRADTQYF. The CDR3 nucleotides read TGTGCCAGCAGCTCAAATCGGGCAGATACGCAGTATTTT.

This clone was seen more than once but under ten times. With only one base between it and a far larger clone, this is likely a read error. The gene calls are TRBV5-6 and TRBJ1-1; possible D gene TRBD1, 5 bases. There are 12 residues in the CDR3. The germline CDR1 and CDR2 sequences are SGHDT and YYEEEE. V was clipped by 5 bases and J by 2 bases, with 7 bases between them. DNA of the CDR3: TGTGCCAGCAGTCGGACAAACACTGAAGCTTTCTTT. Translated: CASSRTNTEAFF.

The gene calls are TRBV29-1 and TRBJ2-3; 14 nucleotides align to TRBD2. The CDR3 is 17 residues long. J gave up 4 bases and V 4 bases, and 10 bases lay outside the gene matches. In germline, CDR1 is SQVTM, CDR2 ANQGSEA. The chain's CDR3 is CSVGRLAGGWGADTQYF. The CDR3 bases are TGCAGCGTTGGTCGACTAGCGGGAGGGTGGGGCGCAGATACGCAGTATTTT.

This clone was detected many times. The chain links TRBV7-9 to TRBJ2-1; possibly TRBD2 for D (5 bases). The germline gives CDR1 SEHNR, CDR2 FQNEAQ (reference sequence). This CDR3 has 12 amino acids. Deletions cut 6 bases from V and 7 bases from J, with 10 bases between. This chain's CDR3 is CASSMSGNEQFF. Here the CDR3 DNA reads TGTGCCAGCAGTATGTCGGGGAATGAGCAGTTCTTC.

In this sample, this clone turned up once. This chain's CDR3 is CASSIGEARFQETQYF. The CDR3 nucleotides read TGTGCCAGTAGTATAGGGGAGGCGCGTTTCCAAGAGACCCAGTACTTC. The rearrangement uses TRBV19 and TRBJ2-5; tentatively, D is TRBD2 (6 bases). Germline CDR1 LNHDA, CDR2 SQIVND (reference sequence). V gave up 1 base and J gave up 1 base, with 13 bases separating them. CDR3 length equals 16 residues. Using reference TRBV19 and TRBJ2-5 for the parts outside the CDR3, the full variable domain is DGGITQSPKYLFRKEGQNVTLSCEQNLNHDAMYWYRQDPGQGLRLIYYSQIVNDFQKGDIAEGYSVSREKKESFPLTVTSAQKNPTAFYLCASSIGEARFQETQYFGPGTRLLVL.

The chain joins TRBV28 to TRBJ1-2, with D hard to call. The CDR3 covers 12 residues. Trimming pared 2 bases from V and 7 bases from J, leaving 8 bases between. Germline values: CDR1 MDHEN, CDR2 SYDVKM. This chain's CDR3 is CASSLNPSGYTF. CDR3 in DNA: TGTGCCAGCAGTTTAAATCCAAGTGGCTACACCTTC.

Comment on this clone: The same CDR3 is also encoded by other DNA sequences in this sample. The V gene is TRBV28, the J gene TRBJ1-5, with 10 bases aligning to TRBD1. Germline V gives CDR1 MDHEN, CDR2 SYDVKM. The CDR3 sequence is 15 residues long. The trim removed 3 bases at V and 6 bases at J, leaving 5 bases unmatched. The CDR3 is CASSFDRGPGQPQHF. In nucleotides, the CDR3 is TGTGCCAGCAGTTTCGACAGGGGGCCGGGTCAGCCCCAGCATTTT.

This clone was observed once. The gene calls are TRBV19 and TRBJ1-2; 7 bases are a match to TRBD1. This CDR3 contains 14 residues. Looked up from germline, CDR1 is LNHDA and CDR2 is SQIVND (reference sequence). V shed 4 bases and J 7 bases; nucleotides not matched to a gene: 9. CDR3 sequence reads: CASSKETGHFGYTF. DNA of the CDR3: TGTGCCAGTAGTAAGGAGACAGGGCACTTTGGCTACACCTTC.

The rearrangement links TRBV6-6 to TRBJ2-4, with TRBD1 identical over 9 bases. Germline V gene data show CDR1 as MNHNY and CDR2 as SVGAGI (reference sequence). V trimming: 6 bases; J trimming: 7 bases; junction bases outside the gene matches: 4. The CDR3 spans 13 residues. The CDR3 reads CASRDGQGNIQYF. CDR3 nucleotides: TGTGCCAGCAGAGACGGACAGGGGAACATTCAGTACTTC.

The chain combines TRBV15 with TRBJ2-3; D is uncertain. Trimming removed 0 bases from V and 2 bases from J, with 12 bases in between. The V gene's germline CDR1 is LNHNV and CDR2 YYDKDF (reference sequence). CDR3 length: 16 amino acids. CDR3 coding DNA: TGTGCCACCAGCAGAGATCGTTCCCAGATCACAGATACGCAGTATTTT. It translates to CATSRDRSQITDTQYF.